This entry is about one T cell receptor (beta chain). Libraries were prepared by immunoSEQ multiplex PCR; TCRdb keeps only in-frame clonotypes and omits some of them. The sample includes around 310,000 clones, more than 65% of them seen just once. The entry originates in a study of cytotoxic CD8 clonotypes in ibrutinib-treated CLL. V dropped 4 bases and J dropped 4 bases, with 13 bases sitting between them. Per germline, CDR1 LNHNV and CDR2 YYDKDF (reference sequence). The CDR3 is 15 residues long. The gene calls are TRBV15 and TRBJ1-4; TRBD1 might be the D (6 bases). Sequencing was performed on PBMCs, taken before ibrutinib treatment. This TCR was sampled from a human donor with chronic lymphocytic leukemia. The CDR3 sequence is CATSKGELINEKLFF. The CDR3 DNA follows: TGTGCCACCAGCAAGGGGGAGCTGATTAATGAAAAACTGTTTTTT. Complete variable domain (other parts from reference TRBV15 and TRBJ1-4): DAMVIQNPRYQVTQFGKPVTLSCSQTLNHNVMYWYQQKSSQAPKLLFHYYDKDFNNEADTPDNFQSRRPNTSFCFLDIRSPGLGDTAMYLCATSKGELINEKLFFGSGTQLSVL.